Shown below are 20 T cell receptor beta chains from a single sample sequenced in a study of T cell changes during pregnancy in multiple sclerosis. The table came from immunoSEQ multiplex PCR; TCRdb's copy has only in-frame clones and leaves some out. The sample has 90,000 to 120,000 clones, just over 90% seen once. This specimen was peripheral blood, taken after pregnancy. These receptors were taken from a female donor with multiple sclerosis, enrolled in a pregnancy study.

This chain joins TRBV10-2 and TRBJ1-1, with D perhaps matching TRBD1 (6 bases). This CDR3 comprises 13 residues. V was pared by 4 bases and J by 11 bases, with 17 bases between. Looked up from germline, CDR1 is WSHSY and CDR2 is SAAADI. CDR3 DNA sequence: TGCGCCAGCAGTGTTGGGGCAGGGGTTGATGCTTTCTTT. Encoded protein: CASSVGAGVDAFF.

This clone was observed a few times. The V gene is TRBV19, the J gene TRBJ1-6, with TRBD1 identical over 7 bases. Germline CDR1 and CDR2: LNHDA and SQIVND (reference sequence). Trimming removed 3 bases from V and 8 bases from J; junction bases left unmatched: 7. The CDR3 runs to 15 residues. Written as DNA, the CDR3 is TGTGCCAGTAGTATTCGACAGGGCCCGGATTCACCCCTCCACTTT. Translating it yields CASSIRQGPDSPLHF.

The chain combines TRBV9 with TRBJ2-5, with no clear D. There are 15 residues in the CDR3. Trimming cost V 0 bases and J 2 bases, with 11 bases left between them. Germline-derived CDR1 and CDR2 are SGDLS and YYNGEE. CDR3 bases: TGTGCCAGCAGCGTAGAGACAACCGGACAAGAGACCCAGTACTTC. It is translated as CASSVETTGQETQYF.

The chain recombines TRBV5-1 with TRBJ2-3; 12 positions match TRBD2. The ends lost 4 bases at V and 0 bases at J; junction bases unmatched: 12. Germline V gene lookup returns CDR1 SGHRS and CDR2 YFSETQ. The CDR3 totals 19 residues. In nucleotides, the CDR3 is TGCGCCAGCAGCCTACTAGCGGGGGGAATAACAGCTAGCACAGATACGCAGTATTTT. This translates into CASSLLAGGITASTDTQYF.

This clone appeared once. DNA for the CDR3: TGCGCCAGCAGCCCGGGGGTTATCGACGAGCAGTACTTC. Translation gives CASSPGVIDEQYF. The genes are TRBV5-1 and TRBJ2-7, with a tentative D call TRBD2 (6 bases). The CDR3 sequence is 13 residues long. Germline lookup yields CDR1 SGHRS and CDR2 YFSETQ. Trimming left V 4 bases short and J 5 bases short, with 13 bases between.

The chain links TRBV7-3 to TRBJ1-4, with 7 bases matching TRBD1. The CDR3 runs to 15 residues. The germline CDR1 and CDR2 sequences are SGHTA and FQGTGA. V lost 2 bases to trimming and J lost 6 bases; unmatched junction nucleotides: 6. In DNA form, the CDR3 reads TGTGCCAGCAGCTTAGTTGGCAGGGGGGATGAAAAACTGTTTTTT. It is translated as CASSLVGRGDEKLFF.

This clone was picked up one time. The rearrangement links TRBV27 to TRBJ2-1, with TRBD1 matching 8 bases. J lost 3 bases, V lost 6 bases, and 7 bases had no gene match. This CDR3 region has 15 residues. Germline values: CDR1 MNHEY, CDR2 SMNVEV (reference sequence). In nucleotides, the CDR3 is TGTGCCAGCAGAATGGACAGGGAAGTCTACAATGAGCAGTTCTTC. Encoded protein: CASRMDREVYNEQFF.

J is TRBJ2-3 and V is TRBV19; D may be TRBD2 (5 bases). V lost 7 bases and J 3 bases, leaving 11 bases between the germline ends. Germline CDR1 and CDR2: LNHDA and SQIVND (reference sequence). This CDR3 is 13 amino acids long. CDR3: CASNFRETDTQYF. DNA of the CDR3: TGTGCCAGTAATTTTAGGGAGACAGATACGCAGTATTTT.

This clone was detected only a few times. The chain is built from TRBV5-1 and TRBJ1-6; D is uncertain. Germline V gives CDR1 SGHRS, CDR2 YFSETQ. This CDR3 region has 15 residues. The V end was cut by 0 bases, the J end by 7 bases, with 11 bases between. CDR3 DNA sequence: TGCGCCAGCAGCTTGGACAGCCCCTTCAATTCACCCCTCCACTTT. It specifies CASSLDSPFNSPLHF.

The chain recombines TRBV7-9 with TRBJ2-7; perhaps TRBD1 as D (6 bases). CDR3 size: 16 residues. Germline values: CDR1 SEHNR, CDR2 FQNEAQ (reference sequence). The V end was cut by 4 bases, the J end by 2 bases, with 18 bases between. CDR3 in DNA: TGTGCCAGCAGCTATATGGAGACAGGTCTACCCTACGAGCAGTACTTC. Translating it yields CASSYMETGLPYEQYF.

The rearrangement uses TRBV5-5 and TRBJ2-1; D possibly corresponds to TRBD1 (6 bases). The germline CDR1 and CDR2 sequences are SGHKS and YYEKEE (reference sequence). V was trimmed by 4 bases and J by 8 bases, leaving 16 bases between them. This CDR3 comprises 14 residues. CDR3 protein: CASSRQVGHDEQFF. The CDR3 DNA follows: TGTGCCAGCAGCCGACAGGTGGGGCATGATGAGCAGTTCTTC. The entire variable domain, with the rest obtained from reference TRBV5-5 and TRBJ2-1, is as follows: DAGVTQSPTHLIKTRGQQVTLRCSPISGHKSVSWYQQVLGQGPQFIFQYYEKEERGRGNFPDRFSARQFPNYSSELNVNALLLGDSALYLCASSRQVGHDEQFFGPGTRLTVL.

The V call is TRBV10-1, the J call TRBJ2-2, with D possibly being TRBD2 (6 bases). Trimming left V 3 bases short and J 1 base short, with 12 bases between. Germline CDR1 WNHNN, CDR2 SYGVQD (reference sequence). The CDR3 has 16 amino acids. CDR3 bases: TGCGCCAGCAGTGATCCCGGGACTGGGAACACCGGGGAGCTGTTTTTT. Translation gives CASSDPGTGNTGELFF.

The V call is TRBV10-3, the J call TRBJ1-2, with a weak D call TRBD1 (5 bases). CDR1 ENHRY and CDR2 SYGVKD come from the germline V gene. This CDR3 has 14 residues. V was trimmed by 2 bases and J by 7 bases, leaving 14 bases between them. The CDR3 here is CAISEHSGGGGYTF. In DNA, the CDR3 is TGTGCCATCAGTGAGCATTCGGGGGGTGGTGGCTACACCTTC.

In its sample, this clone was seen once. The rearrangement links TRBV27 to TRBJ2-3; 8 bases align to TRBD2. CDR3 length equals 18 residues. Germline V gives CDR1 MNHEY, CDR2 SMNVEV (reference sequence). J lost 2 bases, V lost 4 bases, and 14 bases had no gene match. CDR3: CASSSEIPGGANTDTQYF. CDR3 DNA: TGTGCCAGCAGTTCCGAAATACCGGGAGGGGCAAACACAGATACGCAGTATTTT.

The rearrangement links TRBV25-1 to TRBJ2-3, with D perhaps TRBD2 (6 bases). Germline V gene lookup returns CDR1 MGHDK and CDR2 SYGVNS. This CDR3 comprises 16 residues. The V end was cut by 5 bases, the J end by 4 bases, with 19 bases between. CDR3 nucleotides: TGTGCCAGCAGTCCAATCGTCCTGGGGGGAGCAGATACGCAGTATTTT. This sequence encodes CASSPIVLGGADTQYF.

This chain connects TRBV9 to TRBJ2-3; TRBD2 matches at 14 bases. Unmatched junction bases numbered 10, after V lost 2 bases and J lost 5 bases. The CDR3 totals 18 residues. Per germline, CDR1 SGDLS and CDR2 YYNGEE. The CDR3 is CASSVTSGGAAEEDTQYF. The DNA of the CDR3 is TGTGCCAGCAGCGTGACTAGCGGGGGGGCGGCTGAAGAAGATACGCAGTATTTT.

The V gene is TRBV4-1, the J gene TRBJ2-1, with a weak D call TRBD2 (6 bases). V was clipped by 3 bases and J by 7 bases, with 13 bases between them. Germline V gene sequence: CDR1 MGHRA, CDR2 YSYEKL. The CDR3 runs 14 residues. CDR3 DNA: TGCGCCAGCAGCCACCCGGGACTGATAAATGAGCAGTTCTTC. Translating gives CASSHPGLINEQFF.

The chain recombines TRBV27 with TRBJ2-1; possible D gene TRBD1, 5 bases. CDR1 is MNHEY and CDR2 is SMNVEV in the germline V gene (reference sequence). This CDR3 contains 12 residues. V was cut by 3 bases and J by 11 bases, with 11 bases left in between. The CDR3 spells CASSFPDRKQFF. CDR3 bases: TGTGCCAGCAGTTTCCCTGACAGAAAGCAGTTCTTC.

The chain's CDR3 is CASSPTSGVSTDTQYF. The CDR3 nucleotides read TGTGCCAGCAGTCCGACTAGCGGCGTTAGCACAGATACGCAGTATTTT. V and J are TRBV7-6 and TRBJ2-3; 9 bases line up with TRBD2. After removal of 6 bases from V and 0 bases from J, the junction contained 7 bases not matched to a gene. This CDR3 region has 16 residues. Germline-derived CDR1 and CDR2 are SGHVS and FNYEAQ. The full variable domain, rest sourced from reference TRBV7-6 and TRBJ2-3, is GAGVSQSPRYKVTKRGQDVALRCDPISGHVSLYWYRQALGQGPEFLTYFNYEAQQDKSGLPNDRFSAERPEGSISTLTIQRTEQRDSAMYRCASSPTSGVSTDTQYFGPGTRLTVL.

The V and J genes are TRBV7-2 and TRBJ2-5; possibly TRBD1 for D (7 bases). Germline lookup yields CDR1 SGHTA and CDR2 FQGNSA. Deletions cut 1 base from V and 4 bases from J, with 13 bases between. This CDR3 is built from 15 residues. The CDR3, as DNA: TGTGCCAGCAGCTTAGAGGGCAGGGGGGTAGAGACCCAGTACTTC. It codes for CASSLEGRGVETQYF.